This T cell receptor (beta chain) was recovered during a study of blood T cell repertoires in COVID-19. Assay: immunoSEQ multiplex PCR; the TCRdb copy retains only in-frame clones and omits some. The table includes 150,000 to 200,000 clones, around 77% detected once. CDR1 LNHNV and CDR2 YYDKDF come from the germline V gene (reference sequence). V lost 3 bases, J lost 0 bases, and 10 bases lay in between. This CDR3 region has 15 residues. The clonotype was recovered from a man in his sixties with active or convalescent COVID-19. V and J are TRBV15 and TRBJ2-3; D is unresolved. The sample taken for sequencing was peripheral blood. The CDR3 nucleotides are TGTGCCACCAGCAGCGGAGTTACTAGCACAGATACGCAGTATTTT. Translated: CATSSGVTSTDTQYF.